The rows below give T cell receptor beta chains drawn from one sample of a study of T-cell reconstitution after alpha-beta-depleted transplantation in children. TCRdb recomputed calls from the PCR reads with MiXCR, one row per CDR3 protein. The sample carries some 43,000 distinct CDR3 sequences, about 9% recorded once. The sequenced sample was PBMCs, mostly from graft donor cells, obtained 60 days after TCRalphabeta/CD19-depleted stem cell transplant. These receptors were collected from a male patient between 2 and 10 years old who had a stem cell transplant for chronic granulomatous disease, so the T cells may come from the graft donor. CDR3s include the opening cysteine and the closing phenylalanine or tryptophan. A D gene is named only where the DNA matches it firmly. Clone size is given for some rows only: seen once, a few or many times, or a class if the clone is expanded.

CDR3aa: CSATRDSQETQYF
CDR3nt: TGCAGTGCTACAAGAGACAGCCAAGAGACCCAGTACTTC
j_gene: TRBJ2-5
d_gene: .
abundance: many
v_gene: TRBV20-1

CDR3aa: CASSPRDGQPQHF
CDR3nt: TGTGCCAGCAGTCCCAGGGATGGCCAGCCCCAGCATTTT
j_gene: TRBJ1-5
d_gene: .
abundance: many
v_gene: TRBV12-3/TRBV12-4

CDR3aa: CASSQYQFGTSGGQETQYF
CDR3nt: TGCGCCAGCAGCCAATATCAATTCGGGACTAGCGGGGGCCAAGAGACCCAGTACTTC
j_gene: TRBJ2-5
d_gene: TRBD2
abundance: many
v_gene: TRBV4-3

CDR3aa: CASSYGFGSTDTQYF
CDR3nt: TGTGCCAGCAGTTACGGCTTCGGGAGCACAGATACGCAGTATTTT
j_gene: TRBJ2-3
d_gene: .
abundance: many
v_gene: TRBV6-5

CDR3aa: CASRLRGTSGRSKFF
CDR3nt: TGTGCAAGTCGCCTTAGAGGGACTAGCGGGAGGTCCAAGTTCTTC
j_gene: TRBJ2-1
d_gene: .
abundance: few
v_gene: TRBV12-2

CDR3aa: CASSPPTSGRPTNTGELFF
CDR3nt: TGTGCCAGCAGCCCTCCGACTAGCGGGAGACCCACCAACACCGGGGAGCTGTTTTTT
j_gene: TRBJ2-2
d_gene: TRBD2
abundance: many
v_gene: TRBV11-2

CDR3aa: CATQDRDYGYTF
CDR3nt: TGTGCCACCCAAGATAGGGACTATGGCTACACCTTC
j_gene: TRBJ1-2
d_gene: .
abundance: many
v_gene: TRBV28

CDR3aa: CASSVRTSGSYNEQFF
CDR3nt: TGTGCCAGCAGCGTAAGGACTAGCGGGAGCTACAATGAGCAGTTCTTC
j_gene: TRBJ2-1
d_gene: TRBD2
abundance: .
v_gene: TRBV9

CDR3aa: CASSSDQRDTQYF
CDR3nt: TGCGCCAGCAGCTCAGACCAAAGGGATACGCAGTATTTT
j_gene: TRBJ2-3
d_gene: .
abundance: many
v_gene: TRBV5-1

CDR3aa: CASSLGQRNSPLHF
CDR3nt: TGTGCCAGCAGCTTGGGACAGAGAAATTCACCCCTCCACTTT
j_gene: TRBJ1-6
d_gene: TRBD1
abundance: many
v_gene: TRBV3-1